Listed below are T cell receptor beta chains from one sample, sequenced in a study of vaccination effects on CD4 cells after COVID-19. These TCRs' antigens remain unknown. The protocol was immunoSEQ multiplex PCR, while the TCRdb copy is restricted to in-frame clones and leaves out a portion. This table holds 25,000 to 30,000 clones, over 55% found once. The sample here was CD4+ T cells from PBMCs cultured without peptide, taken before COVID-19 vaccination. These receptors were obtained from a human donor who received a COVID-19 vaccine. Both conserved end residues are part of each CDR3. A D gene is named only where the DNA matches it firmly. Clone sizes are given selectively: once, few, many, or a class where the clone is expanded.

CDR3aa,CDR3nt,len,abundance,d_gene,j_gene,v_gene
CASSQRYLSLSYNEQFF,TGTGCCAGCAGCCAACGGTACTTATCCCTCTCCTACAATGAGCAGTTCTTC,17,.,.,TRBJ2-1,TRBV14
CASQSHGLNTEAFF,TGTGCCAGCCAGAGTCACGGCTTGAACACTGAAGCTTTCTTT,14,once,.,TRBJ1-1,TRBV2
CASSGASGRRETQYF,TGTGCCAGCAGCGGGGCCAGCGGGAGAAGGGAGACCCAGTACTTC,15,.,TRBD2,TRBJ2-5,TRBV9
CASRRGTGPGYTF,TGTGCCAGCAGACGGGGGACAGGGCCTGGCTACACCTTC,13,.,TRBD1,TRBJ1-2,TRBV12-3/TRBV12-4
CASSLDIPYEQYF,TGTGCCAGCAGCTTGGACATCCCCTACGAGCAGTACTTC,13,.,.,TRBJ2-7,TRBV5-4
CASSHPGGMNTEAFF,TGTGCCAGCAGCCACCCCGGAGGGATGAACACTGAAGCTTTCTTT,15,.,.,TRBJ1-1,TRBV3-1/TRBV3-2
CSPRGDYGYTF,TGCAGCCCCCGGGGGGACTATGGCTACACCTTC,11,.,.,TRBJ1-2,TRBV20-1
CATSDTPTSGGDNNEQFF,TGTGCCACCAGTGATACCCCGACTAGCGGGGGGGATAACAATGAGCAGTTCTTC,18,once,TRBD2,TRBJ2-1,TRBV24-1
CASRRQGGSNQPQHF,TGTGCCAGCAGACGCCAGGGGGGCAGCAATCAGCCCCAGCATTTT,15,.,TRBD1,TRBJ1-5,TRBV6-5
CASSPREGAYEQYF,TGTGCCAGCAGCCCTCGGGAGGGGGCCTACGAGCAGTACTTC,14,.,TRBD2,TRBJ2-7,TRBV7-2
CASSEPGEGTNEKLFF,TGTGCCAGCAGTGAACCGGGGGAGGGAACCAATGAAAAACTGTTTTTT,16,.,.,TRBJ1-4,TRBV6-1
CASSPLPNQPQHF,TGTGCCAGCTCACCACTGCCGAATCAGCCCCAGCATTTT,13,.,.,TRBJ1-5,TRBV18
CASSLYQWRMNTEAFF,TGTGCCAGCAGCCTCTACCAATGGAGAATGAACACTGAAGCTTTCTTT,16,once,.,TRBJ1-1,TRBV5-4
CSVLKRGHSYEQYF,TGCAGCGTACTAAAGCGGGGGCACTCCTACGAGCAGTACTTC,14,.,TRBD2,TRBJ2-7,TRBV29-1
CASSRTPPGTYGYTF,TGTGCCAGCAGCCGCACCCCCCCGGGAACCTATGGCTACACCTTC,15,.,.,TRBJ1-2,TRBV27
CASPGGRGVGYTF,TGTGCCAGCCCCGGAGGACGGGGGGTTGGCTACACCTTC,13,.,.,TRBJ1-2,TRBV5-4
CASSQYSGPRDTEAFF,TGTGCCAGCAGCCAGTACTCGGGCCCTAGGGACACTGAAGCTTTCTTT,16,.,.,TRBJ1-1,TRBV3-1/TRBV3-2
CASSQALSSGANVLTF,TGCGCCAGCAGCCAAGCATTGAGCTCTGGGGCCAACGTCCTGACTTTC,16,.,.,TRBJ2-6,TRBV4-1
CASQSQGSRRTEAFF,TGCGCCAGCCAGTCGCAGGGGTCCAGGCGCACTGAAGCTTTCTTT,15,medium-sized,.,TRBJ1-1,TRBV4-1
CASTNRSYNEQFF,TGTGCCAGCACCAACCGCTCCTACAATGAGCAGTTCTTC,13,.,.,TRBJ2-1,TRBV7-2
CASMGRLNTEAFF,TGTGCCAGCATGGGAAGGCTGAACACTGAAGCTTTCTTT,13,few,.,TRBJ1-1,TRBV25-1
CASVMDPPSGELFF,TGTGCTAGTGTCATGGACCCACCGAGTGGGGAGCTGTTTTTT,14,few,.,TRBJ2-2,TRBV12-5
CASSFIDPDQRHGGYGYTF,TGTGCCAGCAGCTTTATAGACCCAGATCAACGGCACGGAGGTTATGGCTACACCTTC,19,.,.,TRBJ1-2,TRBV12-1
CASSLGQGTYGYTF,TGTGCCAGCAGCTTGGGACAGGGAACCTATGGCTACACCTTC,14,few,TRBD1,TRBJ1-2,TRBV5-6
CASSLAGNTIYF,TGTGCCAGCAGCTTGGCTGGAAACACCATATATTTT,12,.,.,TRBJ1-3,TRBV5-4
CASSLGGLGTNEKLFF,TGTGCCAGCAGTTTAGGGGGGCTTGGGACGAATGAAAAACTGTTTTTT,16,.,.,TRBJ1-4,TRBV6-5
CASSLTRRETQYF,TGTGCCAGCAGCTTGACCCGTAGGGAGACCCAGTACTTC,13,few,.,TRBJ2-5,TRBV5-6
CASSPQGSGANVLTF,TGTGCCAGCAGTCCACAGGGTTCTGGGGCCAACGTCCTGACTTTC,15,.,.,TRBJ2-6,TRBV27
CASSPFTGQGMYEQYF,TGCGCCAGCAGCCCCTTCACGGGACAGGGAATGTACGAGCAGTACTTC,16,.,TRBD1,TRBJ2-7,TRBV5-1
CAWRRGYGYTF,TGTGCCTGGAGAAGGGGGTATGGCTACACCTTC,11,once,.,TRBJ1-2,TRBV30
CASSVTSGSLTDTQYF,TGTGCCAGTAGTGTCACTAGCGGGAGTCTCACAGATACGCAGTATTTT,16,.,TRBD2,TRBJ2-3,TRBV19
CASSLRTGRTEAFF,TGTGCCAGCAGCCTGCGGACAGGGCGGACTGAAGCTTTCTTT,14,.,TRBD1,TRBJ1-1,TRBV11-2
CASSLAGPGETQYF,TGTGCCAGCAGCTTAGCGGGACCAGGGGAGACCCAGTACTTC,14,.,.,TRBJ2-5,TRBV13
CAWSPSNTGELFF,TGTGCCTGGAGTCCGTCGAACACCGGGGAGCTGTTTTTT,13,.,.,TRBJ2-2,TRBV30
CASSEGRGPTIFSSYNSPLHF,TGTGCCAGCAGTGAAGGAAGGGGGCCCACGATTTTTAGCTCCTATAATTCACCCCTCCACTTT,21,.,TRBD1,TRBJ1-6,TRBV6-1
CASSFGGIYNEQFF,TGCGCCAGCAGCTTCGGCGGGATCTACAATGAGCAGTTCTTC,14,few,.,TRBJ2-1,TRBV5-1
CASAVGGHGYTF,TGTGCCAGCGCTGTAGGAGGGCATGGCTACACCTTC,12,.,.,TRBJ1-2,TRBV6-5
CASSLGTNSYEQYF,TGCGCCAGCAGCTTGGGGACAAACTCCTACGAGCAGTACTTC,14,few,.,TRBJ2-7,TRBV5-1
CASGFSRGYSYNEQFF,TGTGCTAGTGGTTTCTCAAGGGGGTATTCATACAATGAGCAGTTCTTC,16,few,.,TRBJ2-1,TRBV12-5
CASSVLTYNEQFF,TGTGCCAGCAGTGTACTCACCTACAATGAGCAGTTCTTC,13,few,.,TRBJ2-1,TRBV12-3/TRBV12-4
CAWSTYSGGARTDTQYF,TGTGCCTGGAGCACATATAGCGGGGGGGCCAGAACAGATACGCAGTATTTT,17,.,TRBD2,TRBJ2-3,TRBV30
CASSLGRETQYF,TGTGCCAGCAGCTTAGGGCGAGAGACCCAGTACTTC,12,.,.,TRBJ2-5,TRBV11-2
CASRPWSLQDRYQPQHF,TGTGCCAGCCGTCCCTGGAGCCTCCAAGACAGATATCAGCCCCAGCATTTT,17,.,.,TRBJ1-5,TRBV27
CASSLVGSYNEQFF,TGTGCCAGCAGCTTAGTGGGTTCCTACAATGAGCAGTTCTTC,14,.,.,TRBJ2-1,TRBV11-2
CASSLGLQGRTEAFF,TGTGCCAGCAGCTTGGGTCTGCAGGGAAGGACTGAAGCTTTCTTT,15,.,.,TRBJ1-1,TRBV5-8
CASSPRAVTEAFF,TGTGCCAGCAGCCCGAGGGCTGTCACTGAAGCTTTCTTT,13,.,.,TRBJ1-1,TRBV7-9
CASNSLPRVYEQYF,TGTGCCAGCAACTCCCTTCCCAGGGTGTACGAGCAGTACTTC,14,.,.,TRBJ2-7,TRBV6-5
CASSQLTAGDETQYF,TGTGCCAGCAGCCAATTAACAGCGGGGGATGAGACCCAGTACTTC,15,.,TRBD2,TRBJ2-5,TRBV16
CASSRRRIAGGSTDTQYF,TGTGCCAGCAGCCGTAGGAGGATAGCGGGGGGAAGCACAGATACGCAGTATTTT,18,.,TRBD2,TRBJ2-3,TRBV11-2
CASSLAGGWLAGGQGLFF,TGTGCCAGCAGCTTGGCTGGGGGGTGGCTAGCGGGGGGGCAAGGCCTGTTCTTC,18,once,TRBD2,TRBJ2-1,TRBV5-4